Listed below are T cell receptor beta chains from one sample, sequenced in a study of cytomegalovirus exposure and HLA in healthy donors. TCRdb's table, derived via immunoSEQ multiplex PCR, lists solely in-frame clones and lacks some. In the table there are over 150,000 clones, 84% of which are singletons. Sequencing was performed on PBMCs. The receptors originated from a girl aged 2-9 years in good health and CMV-seropositive. CDR3s include the opening cysteine and the closing phenylalanine or tryptophan. Each record gives: J gene, D gene, CDR3 length, clone size, V gene, CDR3 protein, CDR3 DNA. A D gene is named only where the DNA matches it firmly. Clone sizes are given selectively: once, few, many, or a class where the clone is expanded.

TRBJ2-7	NA	16	NA	TRBV27	CASSLSLGEISYEQYF	TGTGCCAGCAGTTTATCACTCGGGGAGATCTCCTACGAGCAGTACTTC
TRBJ1-5	NA	17	NA	TRBV7-9	CASSPPPNGRRNQPQHF	TGTGCCAGCAGCCCCCCGCCGAACGGGAGGCGCAATCAGCCCCAGCATTTT
TRBJ1-1	NA	16	NA	TRBV19	CASSIDLIPGYTEAFF	TGTGCCAGTAGTATAGATCTGATTCCGGGTTACACTGAAGCTTTCTTT
TRBJ1-2	NA	15	NA	TRBV11-3	CASGGGASPNYGYTF	TGTGCCAGCGGGGGAGGTGCCAGCCCTAACTATGGCTACACCTTC
TRBJ2-5	TRBD2	14	NA	TRBV6-1	CASSYYGGGETQYF	TGTGCCAGCAGTTATTACGGGGGAGGGGAGACCCAGTACTTC
TRBJ2-5	NA	14	NA	TRBV5-8	CASTSRLAGETQYF	TGTGCCAGCACCTCAAGGCTGGCAGGGGAGACCCAGTACTTC
TRBJ2-2	TRBD1	17	NA	TRBV11-2	CASSLGLRQGFTGELFF	TGTGCCAGCAGCTTAGGCCTACGACAGGGGTTCACCGGGGAGCTGTTTTTT
TRBJ1-1	NA	15	NA	TRBV5-1	CASSLDPWAETEAFF	TGCGCCAGCAGCTTGGATCCGTGGGCAGAAACTGAAGCTTTCTTT
TRBJ2-7	TRBD2	13	NA	TRBV30	CAWSGSGRFEQYF	TGTGCCTGGAGTGGTAGCGGGAGGTTTGAGCAGTACTTC
TRBJ2-2	TRBD2	17	NA	TRBV4-2	CASSRDPLAVNTGELFF	TGTGCCAGCAGCCGAGACCCCCTAGCGGTGAACACCGGGGAGCTGTTTTTT
TRBJ1-6	TRBD1	14	NA	TRBV10-2	CASSRWDSNSPLHF	TGCGCCAGCAGCAGATGGGACAGCAATTCACCCCTCCACTTT
TRBJ1-1	NA	17	NA	TRBV7-8	CASSSGAEVTSNTEAFF	TGTGCCAGCAGCTCGGGAGCTGAAGTAACCTCGAACACTGAAGCTTTCTTT
TRBJ2-1	TRBD2	14	NA	TRBV29-1	CSVGTSGLYNEQFF	TGCAGCGTTGGTACTAGCGGTCTATACAATGAGCAGTTCTTC
TRBJ1-1	NA	13	few	TRBV5-1	CASSGYRTEEAFF	TGCGCCAGCAGCGGATACAGAACCGAAGAAGCTTTCTTT
TRBJ1-6	NA	16	NA	TRBV27	CASSLRGAAGGSPLHF	TGTGCCAGCAGTTTAAGGGGCGCAGCCGGTGGTTCACCCCTCCACTTT
TRBJ2-2	NA	16	NA	TRBV7-2	CASSFSLTLYTGELFF	TGTGCCAGCAGCTTTTCACTAACGCTATACACCGGGGAGCTGTTTTTT
TRBJ2-7	TRBD2	14	NA	TRBV30	CAWTSLAGTYEQYF	TGTGCCTGGACCTCTCTAGCGGGTACCTACGAGCAGTACTTC
TRBJ1-4	TRBD1	14	NA	TRBV5-1	CASSFYRGGEKLFF	TGCGCCAGCAGCTTCTACAGGGGGGGAGAAAAACTGTTTTTT
TRBJ1-5	NA	13	few	TRBV27	CASSVGPNQPQHF	TGTGCCAGCAGTGTGGGGCCTAATCAGCCCCAGCATTTT
TRBJ2-1	TRBD2	17	NA	TRBV13	CASSPIFAGEAYNEQFF	TGTGCCAGCAGCCCCATCTTCGCGGGGGAGGCCTACAATGAGCAGTTCTTC
TRBJ1-1	NA	14	once	TRBV19	CASSASRMNTEAFF	TGTGCCAGTAGTGCTTCCAGGATGAACACTGAAGCTTTCTTT
TRBJ2-2	TRBD2	17	NA	TRBV28	CASSGGLAGGNTGELFF	TGTGCCAGCAGTGGGGGGTTAGCGGGAGGGAACACCGGGGAGCTGTTTTTT
TRBJ1-2	NA	14	NA	TRBV5-6	CASSFGRDHYGYTF	TGTGCCAGCAGCTTTGGGAGAGACCACTATGGCTACACCTTC
TRBJ2-2	TRBD2	19	NA	TRBV12-5	CASGSHLGGAKWAGGELFF	TGTGCTAGTGGTTCCCACCTCGGGGGGGCGAAATGGGCTGGCGGGGAGCTGTTTTTT
TRBJ2-3	NA	18	NA	TRBV5-6	CASSLVYSPRYMTDTQYF	TGTGCCAGCAGCCTAGTCTATTCGCCCCGGTATATGACAGATACGCAGTATTTT
TRBJ1-5	NA	16	NA	TRBV5-6	CASTEWLGGSNQPQHF	TGTGCCAGCACCGAGTGGTTAGGCGGGAGCAATCAGCCCCAGCATTTT
TRBJ2-3	NA	13	few	TRBV6-6	CASSYSRSDTQYF	TGTGCCAGCAGTTACTCGAGATCCGATACGCAGTATTTT
TRBJ2-3	NA	12	NA	TRBV7-9	CASSLDIDTQYF	TGTGCCAGCAGCTTAGATATAGATACGCAGTATTTT
TRBJ2-3	TRBD1	16	NA	TRBV6-1	CASSDTRGQGRDTQYF	TGTGCCAGCAGTGATACCCGCGGACAGGGTCGAGATACGCAGTATTTT
TRBJ2-4	TRBD1	20	NA	TRBV5-1	CASSLDRHRGLVGAKNIQYF	TGCGCCAGCAGCTTGGACCGGCACAGGGGGCTGGTCGGAGCCAAAAACATTCAGTACTTC
TRBJ1-2	TRBD1	15	NA	TRBV9	CASSTGQQANYGYTF	TGTGCCAGCAGCACGGGACAGCAAGCTAACTATGGCTACACCTTC
TRBJ2-1	TRBD2	18	NA	TRBV5-1	CASSLGTTRGGNYNEQFF	TGCGCCAGCAGCCTGGGAACGACTCGGGGGGGGAATTACAATGAGCAGTTCTTC
TRBJ2-7	NA	10	NA	TRBV30	CAWSGTVQYF	TGTGCCTGGAGTGGAACGGTGCAGTACTTC
TRBJ2-7	TRBD2	13	NA	TRBV15	CAIGGGLPYEQYF	TGTGCCATCGGCGGGGGGCTTCCCTACGAGCAGTACTTC
TRBJ2-7	NA	13	few	TRBV29-1	CSVVRGVVNEQYF	TGCAGCGTTGTACGGGGAGTGGTAAACGAGCAGTACTTC
TRBJ1-2	TRBD1	13	NA	TRBV19	CASTTQGRGGYTF	TGTGCCAGTACCACACAGGGGCGGGGAGGCTACACCTTC
TRBJ1-4	NA	16	NA	TRBV4-1	CASSQTRLTTNEKLFF	TGCGCCAGCAGCCAGACAAGATTAACAACTAATGAAAAACTGTTTTTT
TRBJ1-4	NA	11	few	TRBV2	CASFRDQKLFF	TGTGCCAGCTTCCGGGATCAAAAACTGTTTTTT
TRBJ2-1	NA	13	NA	TRBV27	CASSLGSIGEQFF	TGTGCCAGCAGTTTAGGATCGATCGGGGAGCAGTTCTTC
TRBJ2-3	NA	14	NA	TRBV7-6	CASSLGRGRDTQYF	TGTGCCAGCAGCTTAGGGAGGGGCCGGGACACGCAGTATTTT
TRBJ2-1	NA	16	few	TRBV4-1	CASSPRGSGGSNEQFF	TGCGCCAGCAGCCCCCGAGGTTCAGGGGGGTCGAATGAGCAGTTCTTC
TRBJ1-2	NA	13	NA	TRBV4-1	CASSPNQGYGYTF	TGCGCCAGCAGCCCCAACCAGGGGTATGGCTACACCTTC
TRBJ2-2	TRBD1	17	NA	TRBV5-1	CASSYFKGASPSGELFF	TGCGCCAGCAGCTATTTTAAGGGGGCGAGTCCATCCGGGGAGCTGTTTTTT
TRBJ2-7	NA	14	NA	TRBV10-3	CAISESRGTYEQYF	TGTGCCATCAGTGAGTCGAGAGGGACCTACGAGCAGTACTTC
TRBJ2-1	NA	19	once	TRBV27	CASMPLGGGWGSSYNEQFF	TGTGCCAGCATGCCACTTGGGGGCGGATGGGGTAGCTCCTACAATGAGCAGTTCTTC
TRBJ1-1	NA	15	NA	TRBV5-1	CASSPRLGGDTEAFF	TGCGCCAGCAGCCCCCGGTTAGGGGGGGACACTGAAGCTTTCTTT
TRBJ1-6	NA	14	few	TRBV15	CATSRVRDNSPLHF	TGTGCCACCAGCAGAGTTCGGGATAATTCACCCCTCCACTTT
TRBJ1-1	TRBD1	15	NA	TRBV28	CASSWGDRPNTEAFF	TGTGCCAGCAGTTGGGGGGACAGACCCAACACTGAAGCTTTCTTT
TRBJ2-5	NA	17	NA	TRBV28	CASSFGHEGRTQETQYF	TGTGCCAGCAGTTTCGGGCACGAGGGTAGGACCCAAGAGACCCAGTACTTC
TRBJ1-1	TRBD1	18	NA	TRBV5-1	CASSLVGGTGPMNTEAFF	TGCGCCAGCAGCTTGGTGGGGGGGACAGGACCCATGAACACTGAAGCTTTCTTT
TRBJ1-5	NA	13	NA	TRBV10-3	CAISEGGDQPQHF	TGTGCCATCAGTGAGGGGGGGGATCAGCCCCAGCATTTT